The 21 T cell receptor beta chains in this list originate from one sample, sequenced in a study of vaccination and CD4 T cells after COVID-19. The antigens these receptors bind are not known. Sequencing of the DNA from cultured CD4+ T cells was carried out with the Oncomine TCR Beta short-read assay. From the PCR reads, TCRdb called clonotypes with MiXCR, one entry per CDR3 protein. The sample consists of approximately 15,000 distinct CDR3 sequences, 78% of them appearing once. The sample's treatment: approximately 10-day PBMC culture with coronavirus spike peptide pools or control peptides (ViraFEST assay). The sequencing used CD4+ T cells from blood, cultured in vitro, collected after SARS-CoV-2 vaccination. Receptors originate from a human donor who received a COVID-19 vaccine.

The chain uses TRBV7-2 and TRBJ2-5; D may be TRBD1 (6 bases). Germline V gene data show CDR1 as SGHTA and CDR2 as FQGNSA. The CDR3 spans 14 residues. V lost 5 bases and J 2 bases, leaving 12 bases between the germline ends. CDR3 DNA: TGTGCCAGCAGCCACGGACAGAGACAAGAGACCCAGTACTTC. Translated: CASSHGQRQETQYF.

There are a few counts of this clonotype. V gene TRBV20-1 combines with J gene TRBJ2-3, with TRBD2 identical over 9 bases. The CDR3 contains 14 residues. The V gene end was trimmed by 2 bases and the J gene end by 3 bases; junction bases not matched to a gene: 3. From germline, CDR1 is DFQATT and CDR2 SNEGSKA (reference sequence). This CDR3 reads CSARKRGVTDTQYF. CDR3 DNA sequence: TGCAGTGCTAGAAAGCGGGGGGTTACAGATACGCAGTATTTT.

This rearrangement joins TRBV12-3 or TRBV12-4 to TRBJ2-2; TRBD1 is a possible D gene (6 bases). V was pared by 10 bases and J by 1 base, with 16 bases between. The CDR3 consists of 15 residues. The CDR3 region is CAIIKTGMNTGELFF. In DNA form, the CDR3 reads TGTGCCATCATTAAAACAGGGATGAACACCGGGGAGCTGTTTTTT.

This clonotype was observed a handful of times. The V call is TRBV21-1, the J call TRBJ1-6; the DNA was not used to check the table's D call, TRBD1. TRBV21-1 is tagged as a pseudogene. The CDR3 spans 17 residues. The CDR3 protein is CASSIGTESSYNSPLHF. The DNA for the CDR3 is TGTGCCAGCAGCATAGGGACAGAAAGCTCCTATAATTCACCCCTCCACTTT.

The genes are TRBV20-1 and TRBJ1-1; tentatively, D is TRBD1 (6 bases). Germline loops: CDR1 DFQATT, CDR2 SNEGSKA (reference sequence). The length of the CDR3 is 13 residues. V lost 5 bases to trimming and J lost 1 base, with 11 bases between them. The CDR3 nucleotides are TGCAGTGCTCTTCGGACAGAGAACACTGAAGCTTTCTTT. This gives the protein CSALRTENTEAFF.

This chain connects TRBV10-3 to TRBJ2-7; 10 nucleotides align to TRBD1. Germline V lookup: CDR1 ENHRY, CDR2 SYGVKD. The CDR3 consists of 14 residues. After removal of 4 bases from V and 2 bases from J, the junction contained 2 bases not matched to a gene. DNA for the CDR3: TGTGCCATCAGTGGGGGACAGGGGCCCTACGAGCAGTACTTC. The encoded protein is CAISGGQGPYEQYF.

The genes are TRBV2 and TRBJ1-1; a possible D gene is TRBD1 (6 bases). The CDR3 loop spans 14 amino acids. The germline gives CDR1 SNHLY, CDR2 FYNNEI. V was pared by 6 bases and J by 1 base, with 12 bases between. CDR3 region: CASRREQGNTEAFF. The DNA of the CDR3 is TGTGCCAGCAGGCGAGAACAGGGGAACACTGAAGCTTTCTTT.

This clonotype was recorded only once. The chain uses TRBV7-8 and TRBJ2-1; 10 bases align to TRBD1. Trimming took 4 bases from V and 9 from J; bases not matched to a gene: 9. Germline loops: CDR1 SGHVS, CDR2 FQNEAQ. CDR3 length: 15 residues. The CDR3 here is CASSSYGTGAGEQFF. CDR3 in DNA: TGTGCCAGCAGCTCCTACGGGACAGGGGCGGGTGAGCAGTTCTTC.

This chain joins TRBV4-2 and TRBJ2-7; D is unresolved. CDR1 and CDR2 from the germline V gene are LGHNA and YNFKEQ. The CDR3 totals 14 residues. The V and J ends lost 4 bases and 3 bases respectively, with 13 bases between them. The CDR3 DNA sequence: TGTGCCAGCAGCCGAGATAAGGCTCACTACGAGCAGTACTTC. Translated: CASSRDKAHYEQYF.

The chain joins TRBV2 to TRBJ1-5, with 8 bases aligning to TRBD1. CDR1 is SNHLY, CDR2 FYNNEI, per germline. There are 13 residues in the CDR3. V lost 6 bases and J lost 6; bases outside the gene matches: 4. The CDR3 nucleotides are TGTGCCAGCAGGGACAGGGCGAGTCAGCCCCAGCATTTT. This codes for CASRDRASQPQHF.

The gene calls are TRBV6-5 and TRBJ1-1, with no clear D. Germline V gene sequence: CDR1 MNHEY, CDR2 SVGAGI. Trimming cost V 1 base and J 1 base, with 13 bases left between them. CDR3 size: 16 residues. The CDR3 region is CASSYYGNDANTEAFF. The DNA of the CDR3 is TGTGCCAGCAGTTACTACGGGAATGATGCGAACACTGAAGCTTTCTTT.

The chain has TRBV19 and TRBJ1-2; tentatively, D is TRBD1 (6 bases). The CDR3 covers 13 residues. V lost 6 bases, J lost 2 bases, and 10 bases lay in between. The germline V gene encodes CDR1 LNHDA and CDR2 SQIVND (reference sequence). The CDR3, as DNA: TGTGCCAGTAGCCACAGGGACAACTATGGCTACACCTTC. It translates to CASSHRDNYGYTF.

V is TRBV19 and J is TRBJ2-3; 7 nucleotides line up with TRBD2. V lost 7 bases to trimming and J lost 4 bases; unmatched junction nucleotides: 8. CDR3 size: 14 residues. Germline CDR1 is LNHDA and CDR2 is SQIVND (reference sequence). The CDR3 region is CASTHPGRPDTQYF. DNA for the CDR3: TGTGCCAGTACCCACCCCGGGAGGCCAGATACGCAGTATTTT.

The chain employs TRBV12-3 or TRBV12-4 and TRBJ1-5; D possibly corresponds to TRBD1 (6 bases). V lost 5 bases and J lost 2, with 13 bases in between. This CDR3 region has 15 residues. The DNA for the CDR3 is TGTGCCAGCAGTCTAGGGGGGGCGGGCAATCAGCCCCAGCATTTT. Its translation: CASSLGGAGNQPQHF.

This clonotype occurred once. J is TRBJ1-2 and V is TRBV6-2 or TRBV6-3, with a possible D match to TRBD1 (6 bases). The V and J ends lost 2 bases and 3 bases respectively, with 13 bases between them. This CDR3 comprises 15 residues. Germline loops: CDR1 MNHEY, CDR2 SVGEGT. The CDR3 coding sequence is TGTGCCAGCAGTTACGGGCAGGGGAAGTACTATGGCTACACCTTC. Protein product: CASSYGQGKYYGYTF.

J is TRBJ1-3 and V is TRBV30; D uncertain. CDR1 is GTSNPN, CDR2 SVGIG, per germline (reference sequence). Trimming pared 0 bases from V and 0 bases from J, leaving 12 bases between. CDR3 length: 16 amino acids. The CDR3 sequence: CAWSVLASYSGNTIYF. CDR3 nucleotide sequence: TGTGCCTGGAGTGTATTAGCGTCTTACTCTGGAAACACCATATATTTT.

This clonotype has more than one count but fewer than ten. The chain uses TRBV20-1 and TRBJ2-3; weak D call: TRBD2 (5 bases). V was clipped by 1 base and J by 1 base, with 12 bases between them. Germline loops: CDR1 DFQATT, CDR2 SNEGSKA (reference sequence). The CDR3 consists of 15 residues. CDR3 protein: CSARGGLGGTDTQYF. In DNA, the CDR3 is TGCAGTGCTAGAGGTGGACTCGGAGGCACAGATACGCAGTATTTT.

This clonotype was counted a single time. The chain combines TRBV7-2 with TRBJ2-7; D is possibly TRBD2 (6 bases). CDR1 and CDR2 (germline): SGHTA, FQGNSA. Between the trimmed V and J ends, which lost 1 base and 7 bases, there was a span of 11 bases. The CDR3 is 13 residues long. The CDR3 region is CASSLGLDLEQYF. In DNA form, the CDR3 reads TGTGCCAGCAGCTTAGGACTAGATCTTGAGCAGTACTTC.

This clonotype has just a few counts. The rearrangement links TRBV19 to TRBJ2-2; TRBD1 agrees at 10 bases. With V trimmed by 6 bases and J by 7 bases, 14 bases remained unmatched. The germline V gene has CDR1 LNHDA and CDR2 SQIVND (reference sequence). The CDR3 has 17 residues. CDR3 DNA sequence: TGTGCCAGTAGCCCAGAGACAGGGGGCGGTGTTGGCGGGGAGCTGTTTTTT. This gives the protein CASSPETGGGVGGELFF.

CDR3 sequence (DNA): TGTGCCAGCTCCCGAGAAGGGCGGATGAACACTGAAGCTTTCTTT. This translates into CASSREGRMNTEAFF. The chain combines TRBV18 with TRBJ1-1, with D unresolved. V lost 6 bases, J lost 0 bases, and 14 bases lay in between. The CDR3 is 15 amino acids. From germline, CDR1 is KGHSH and CDR2 LQKENI.

CDR3 loop: CATNLAGGTDTQYF. In DNA form, the CDR3 reads TGTGCCACCAATCTAGCGGGGGGTACAGATACGCAGTATTTT. J is TRBJ2-3 and V is TRBV6-1; TRBD2 aligns across 11 bases. CDR3 size: 14 residues. V was clipped by 10 bases and J by 3 bases; unmatched bases: 6. CDR1 MNHNS and CDR2 SASEGT come from the germline V gene.